Listed here are 20 T cell receptor beta chains from one sample, sequenced in a study of technical replicates of blood from a handful of donors. The protocol was immunoSEQ multiplex PCR, while the TCRdb copy is restricted to in-frame clones and leaves out a portion. Among over 55,000 clones listed, roughly 96% were seen once. Sequencing was carried out using T cells isolated from PBMCs. Every receptor here comes from a human donor in good health.

This clone was counted once. The V call is TRBV28, the J call TRBJ2-1; tentative D call: TRBD1 (5 bases). The CDR3 is 15 residues long. With 5 bases removed from V and 9 bases from J, the gap between germline ends came to 20 bases. CDR1 and CDR2 (germline): MDHEN, SYDVKM. CDR3 in amino acids: CASSHEAFRGGEQFF. The CDR3 coding sequence is TGTGCCAGCAGTCACGAAGCGTTTAGGGGCGGTGAGCAGTTCTTC.

The CDR3 DNA sequence: TGTGCCAGTAGCCACGGGGGGATTAGCAATCAGCCCCAGCATTTT. It yields the protein CASSHGGISNQPQHF. This chain links TRBV19 with TRBJ1-5, with D possibly being TRBD1 (5 bases). The CDR3 length is 15 residues. CDR1 is LNHDA and CDR2 is SQIVND in the germline V gene (reference sequence). Trimming pared 6 bases from V and 0 bases from J, leaving 12 bases between.

This clone was recorded a few times. The rearrangement links TRBV27 to TRBJ1-3; D possibly corresponds to TRBD1 (5 bases). CDR1 and CDR2 (germline): MNHEY, SMNVEV (reference sequence). CDR3 size: 12 residues. Trimming pared 6 bases from V and 4 bases from J, leaving 7 bases between. This CDR3 reads CASRGRGNTIYF. The DNA of the CDR3 is TGTGCCAGCAGGGGGCGCGGAAACACCATATATTTT.

The V gene is TRBV5-1, the J gene TRBJ2-5, with D possibly being TRBD2 (6 bases). Trimming pared 2 bases from V and 5 bases from J, leaving 10 bases between. Germline V gene lookup returns CDR1 SGHRS and CDR2 YFSETQ. The CDR3 sequence is 13 residues long. DNA of the CDR3: TGCGCCAGCAGCTTCGGGAGCTTGGAGACCCAGTACTTC. It translates to CASSFGSLETQYF.

This clone was observed once. One end of the junction does not line up with germline, which may come from a read error. This chain uses TRBV28 with TRBJ2-2; TRBD1 agrees at 8 bases. This CDR3 region has 16 residues. Germline CDR1 is MDHEN and CDR2 is SYDVKM. This CDR3 is CASSLEGDRNPGELFF. The CDR3 DNA follows: TGTGCCAGCAGTTTAGAGGGGGACAGGAACCCCGGGGAGCTGTTTTTT.

The V and J genes are TRBV6-1 and TRBJ1-1, with unresolved D. Germline CDR1 MNHNS, CDR2 SASEGT. V lost 10 bases to trimming and J lost 4 bases, with 19 bases between them. The CDR3 loop spans 14 amino acids. The DNA of the CDR3 is TGTGCCAACACCCTAACCGTACAGTTCACTGAAGCTTTCTTT. It yields the protein CANTLTVQFTEAFF.

V usage is TRBV6-5 and J usage is TRBJ1-2; 8 bases agree with TRBD1. This CDR3 contains 13 residues. Germline loops: CDR1 MNHEY, CDR2 SVGAGI. The V gene end was trimmed by 8 bases and the J gene end by 4 bases; junction bases not matched to a gene: 6. The CDR3 reads CASAGGNFYGYTF. CDR3 sequence (DNA): TGTGCCAGCGCAGGGGGCAATTTCTATGGCTACACCTTC.

The chain is built from TRBV5-6 and TRBJ2-2; TRBD1 aligns across 9 bases. Germline loops: CDR1 SGHDT, CDR2 YYEEEE. The CDR3 is 15 residues long. J lost 5 bases, V lost 3 bases, and 5 bases had no gene match. CDR3 residues: CASSSGQGGTGELFF. The CDR3 DNA sequence: TGTGCCAGCAGCTCGGGACAGGGCGGGACCGGGGAGCTGTTTTTT.

The chain combines TRBV18 with TRBJ2-1, with TRBD2 matching over 7 bases. Unmatched junction bases numbered 6, after V lost 3 bases and J lost 4 bases. The CDR3 length is 15 residues. Germline V gene data show CDR1 as KGHSH and CDR2 as LQKENI. The CDR3 DNA sequence: TGTGCCAGCTCACCGGGACCAGCGGGGTACAATGAGCAGTTCTTC. It codes for CASSPGPAGYNEQFF.

This clone was recorded only once. DNA for the CDR3: TGCGCCAGCAGCCAAGCCTATCGGCAGGGAGGCGAAAAACTGTTTTTT. Protein sequence: CASSQAYRQGGEKLFF. The genes are TRBV4-1 and TRBJ1-4; possible D gene TRBD1, 5 bases. V dropped 1 base and J dropped 8 bases, with 17 bases sitting between them. The CDR3 is made up of 16 amino acids. In germline, CDR1 is MGHRA, CDR2 YSYEKL.

The rearrangement links TRBV7-9 to TRBJ2-7; unclear D gene. CDR1 and CDR2 from the germline V gene are SEHNR and FQNEAQ (reference sequence). V was trimmed by 2 bases and J by 4 bases, leaving 6 bases between them. This CDR3 region has 12 residues. Here the CDR3 reads CASSLTVYEQYF. The CDR3 DNA follows: TGTGCCAGCAGCTTAACGGTGTACGAGCAGTACTTC.

The J gene is TRBJ1-1, the V gene TRBV25-1; D gene unclear. V was pared by 5 bases and J by 0 bases, with 4 bases between. The CDR3 length is 12 residues. Germline V gives CDR1 MGHDK, CDR2 SYGVNS. The CDR3 loop reads CASSSVNTEAFF. Written as DNA, the CDR3 is TGTGCCAGCAGTTCAGTGAACACTGAAGCTTTCTTT.

The chain is built from TRBV5-8 and TRBJ1-1, with TRBD1 matching over 9 bases. Germline V gives CDR1 SGHTS, CDR2 YDEGEE. The CDR3 sequence is 16 residues long. Trimming at V came to 1 base and at J to 13 bases, leaving 17 bases not matched to a gene. The CDR3 DNA reads TGTGCCAGCAGCTTGCCCCGAAGGACAGGGGCATATAAGGTTTTCTTT. Amino acids: CASSLPRRTGAYKVFF.

This chain connects TRBV9 to TRBJ2-7, with a tentative D call TRBD1 (5 bases). The CDR3 runs to 13 residues. V lost 0 bases to trimming and J lost 7 bases, with 11 bases between them. CDR1 and CDR2 from the germline V gene are SGDLS and YYNGEE. The CDR3 DNA reads as TGTGCCAGCAGCGTAGATCAGGGTCGGGAGCAGTACTTC. Translation: CASSVDQGREQYF.

This chain links TRBV6-1 with TRBJ2-7, with D possibly matching TRBD2 (5 bases). Germline V gives CDR1 MNHNS, CDR2 SASEGT. CDR3 size: 14 residues. V was clipped by 7 bases and J by 5 bases, with 18 bases between them. This CDR3 reads CASNTPATINEQYF. The CDR3 nucleotides are TGTGCCAGCAATACCCCCGCGACTATTAACGAGCAGTACTTC.

The chain uses TRBV5-4 and TRBJ2-3; D might be TRBD2 (6 bases). The CDR3 is 16 amino acids. The germline CDR1 and CDR2 sequences are SGHNT and YYREEE (reference sequence). V gave up 4 bases and J gave up 3 bases, with 18 bases separating them. This chain's CDR3 is CASSPNPEGKTDTQYF. The CDR3 nucleotides are TGTGCCAGCAGCCCCAATCCGGAGGGAAAGACAGATACGCAGTATTTT.

J is TRBJ2-7 and V is TRBV28; 7 bases match TRBD1. Trimming cost V 7 bases and J 2 bases; bases outside gene matches: 11. CDR3 length equals 15 residues. Per germline, CDR1 MDHEN and CDR2 SYDVKM. The CDR3 here is CASNAQGTVTYEQYF. In DNA, the CDR3 is TGTGCCAGCAACGCACAGGGGACAGTAACCTACGAGCAGTACTTC.

The chain carries TRBV10-3 and TRBJ2-5; D might be TRBD2 (6 bases). V gave up 7 bases and J gave up 5 bases, with 17 bases separating them. The CDR3 has 14 amino acids. CDR1 is ENHRY, CDR2 SYGVKD, per germline. As DNA, the CDR3 is TGTGCCATCAACGGGGAGGCTAGAGTGGAGACCCAGTACTTC. It yields the protein CAINGEARVETQYF.

J is TRBJ2-2 and V is TRBV4-1; weak D call: TRBD2 (5 bases). The CDR3 length is 18 residues. Germline CDR1 reads MGHRA; CDR2 reads YSYEKL. The V end was cut by 1 base, the J end by 6 bases, with 21 bases between. This CDR3 is CASSQGPTRASRPGELFF. In DNA form, the CDR3 reads TGCGCCAGCAGCCAAGGACCGACGAGGGCCAGCCGTCCCGGGGAGCTGTTTTTT.

The chain is built from TRBV2 and TRBJ2-3; no firm D call. Germline values: CDR1 SNHLY, CDR2 FYNNEI. The V end was cut by 5 bases, the J end by 6 bases, with 9 bases between. CDR3 length: 12 residues. CDR3 in amino acids: CASSPNRDTQYF. CDR3 sequence (DNA): TGTGCCAGCAGTCCTAATCGGGATACGCAGTATTTT.